This T cell receptor beta chain was identified during a study of T-cell reconstitution after alpha-beta-depleted transplantation in children. Germline CDR1 SGHTA, CDR2 FQGNSA. Trimming cost V 6 bases and J 6 bases; bases outside gene matches: 8. This CDR3 region has 16 residues. Study-level findings and limits: The main origin of T-cell counts and diversity one year after transplant was newly produced T cells.

This sample's TCRbeta library carried unique molecular identifier barcodes. One entry per CDR3 protein, called by TCRdb with MiXCR from the PCR reads. The sample shows 250,000 to 300,000 distinct CDR3 sequences, 7.5% to 9% of them seen only once. This clonotype was recorded at least ten times. No antigen is known for it. This receptor was identified in a female patient under 10 years old who had a stem cell transplant for Fanconi anemia, so the T cells may come from the graft donor. This material consisted of peripheral blood, taken 360 days after TCRalphabeta/CD19-depleted stem cell transplant. The V call is TRBV7-2, the J call TRBJ2-2; 12 nucleotides line up with TRBD2. This chain's CDR3 is CASSSYTSGRPGELFF. Here the CDR3 DNA reads TGTGCCAGCAGTTCCTACACTAGCGGGAGGCCCGGGGAGCTGTTTTTT.